These T cell receptor beta chains were read from a single sample in a study of shared clonotypes between healthy human individuals. Using immunoSEQ multiplex PCR, the repertoire was profiled, and TCRdb retains in-frame clones only, with some absent. Found here are over 95,000 clones, around 71% of them singletons; the top ten hold around 23%. Sequencing was performed on memory CD8+ T cells sorted from blood. The receptors were gathered from a woman aged 25 to 39 in good health. The CDR3 runs from the conserved cysteine through the conserved F or W. D genes are given only for firm matches. The listing skips clone size in some rows; elsewhere it reads once, few, many or a size class.

d_call clone_size j_call v_call cdr3_nt cdr3_aa
TRBD1 . TRBJ1-1 TRBV27 TGTGCCAGCAGAAGAACGGGACAGGGAGGAGATGAGAGGACTTTCTTT CASRRTGQGGDERTFF
. . TRBJ2-7 TRBV2 TGTGCCAGCAGTCTTGGTTTGATCTCCTACGAGCAGTACTTC CASSLGLISYEQYF
TRBD2 once TRBJ2-1 TRBV6-4 TGTGCCAGCAGTGACGGGGGGGTCGAGAATGAGCAGTTCTTC CASSDGGVENEQFF
. . TRBJ1-5 TRBV28 TGTGCCAGCAGTTGGGACAATAGCAATCAGCCCCAGCATTTT CASSWDNSNQPQHF
. . TRBJ1-1 TRBV4-1 TGCGCCAGCAGCCAGGACAGACAAACCATGAACACTGAAGCTTTCTTT CASSQDRQTMNTEAFF
. . TRBJ2-6 TRBV5-6 TGTGCCAGCAGCTTGGAGACGGCTGGGGCCAACGTCCTGACTTTC CASSLETAGANVLTF
. . TRBJ2-1 TRBV27 TGTGCCAGCAGTTCTTGGGGGCGGCCGAGCTCCTACAATGAGCAGTTCTTC CASSSWGRPSSYNEQFF
. . TRBJ2-7 TRBV27 TGTGCCAGCAGTTACGGACTGGCGACCTACGAGCAGTACTTC CASSYGLATYEQYF
. . TRBJ2-2 TRBV11-3 TGTGCCAGCAGCGGGGGCCGGTGGGAAGACACCGGGGAGCTGTTTTTT CASSGGRWEDTGELFF
. many TRBJ2-1 TRBV29-1 TGCAGCGTTGGGAGTGGGGAGGACAATGAGCAGTTCTTC CSVGSGEDNEQFF
. many TRBJ2-1 TRBV25-1 TGTGCCAGCAGTGGTCACAGGGAGGTATACAATGAGCAGTTCTTC CASSGHREVYNEQFF